This T cell receptor (beta chain) originates from a study of blood T cell repertoires in COVID-19. As for the study in general: Material from acute and convalescent COVID-19 was sourced from the United States, Italy and Spain. From T cells, B-cell-depleted T cells, or PBMCs came the material, which was cDNA or gDNA.

CDR3 size: 13 residues. With V trimmed by 3 bases and J by 4 bases, 2 bases remained unmatched. Germline-derived CDR1 and CDR2 are SGDLS and YYNGEE. Source study methods: The assay estimated nucleated cells by amplifying reference gene primers. Generated by immunoSEQ multiplex PCR, the TCRdb table keeps only in-frame clones and is missing some. Clonal size and the V and J genes are those of that table, whereas D and trimming came from the DNA. The sample has about 260,000 clones, about 90% seen once. This clone was found a few times. Seattle-derived patients entered the study during active infection and were followed longitudinally.

This sequence originates from a woman aged 70 to 79 with COVID-19, enrolled during active disease. Source material: peripheral blood. The chain links TRBV9 to TRBJ2-7; 9 bases are a match to TRBD1. Here the CDR3 DNA reads TGTGCCAGCAGCGAGGGACAGGGATACGAGCAGTACTTC. As protein: CASSEGQGYEQYF.